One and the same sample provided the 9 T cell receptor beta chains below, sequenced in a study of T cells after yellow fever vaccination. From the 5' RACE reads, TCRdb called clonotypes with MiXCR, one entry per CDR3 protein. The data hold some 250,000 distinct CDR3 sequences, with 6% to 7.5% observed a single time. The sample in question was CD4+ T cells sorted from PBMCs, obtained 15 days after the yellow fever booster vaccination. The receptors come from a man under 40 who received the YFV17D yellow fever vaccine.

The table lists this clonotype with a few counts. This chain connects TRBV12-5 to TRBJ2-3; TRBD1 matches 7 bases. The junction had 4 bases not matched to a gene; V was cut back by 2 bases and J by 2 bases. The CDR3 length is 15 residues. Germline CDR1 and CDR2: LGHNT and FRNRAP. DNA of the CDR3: TGTGCTAGTGGTTTGCAGGGGACAGACACAGATACGCAGTATTTT. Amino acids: CASGLQGTDTDTQYF.

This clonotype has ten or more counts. CDR3 sequence: CASSVGGGNEQFF. CDR3 nucleotide sequence: TGTGCCAGTAGTGTAGGGGGCGGAAATGAGCAGTTCTTC. The chain uses TRBV19 and TRBJ2-1, with TRBD1 matching over 7 bases. The J segment lost 7 bases and the V segment lost 5 bases, leaving 5 bases of the junction unmatched. The CDR3 length is 13 residues. CDR1 is LNHDA and CDR2 is SQIVND in the germline V gene (reference sequence).

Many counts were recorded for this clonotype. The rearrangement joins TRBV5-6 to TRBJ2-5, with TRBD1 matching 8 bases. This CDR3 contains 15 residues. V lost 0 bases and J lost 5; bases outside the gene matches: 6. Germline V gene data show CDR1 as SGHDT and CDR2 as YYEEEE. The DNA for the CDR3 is TGTGCCAGCAGCTTGGTCAGGGGGCGCGGGGAGACCCAGTACTTC. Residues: CASSLVRGRGETQYF.

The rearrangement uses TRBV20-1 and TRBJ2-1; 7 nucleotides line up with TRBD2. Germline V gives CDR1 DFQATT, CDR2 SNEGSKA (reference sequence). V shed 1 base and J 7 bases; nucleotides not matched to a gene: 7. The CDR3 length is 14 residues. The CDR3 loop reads CSARGGGVGNEQFF. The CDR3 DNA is TGCAGTGCTAGAGGGGGGGGAGTGGGGAATGAGCAGTTCTTC.

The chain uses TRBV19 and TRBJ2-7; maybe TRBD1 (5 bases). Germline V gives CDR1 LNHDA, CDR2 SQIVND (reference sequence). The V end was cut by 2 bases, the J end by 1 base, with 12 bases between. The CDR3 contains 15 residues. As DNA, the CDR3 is TGTGCCAGTAGTATAACGACAGCGATATCCTACGAGCAGTACTTC. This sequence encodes CASSITTAISYEQYF.

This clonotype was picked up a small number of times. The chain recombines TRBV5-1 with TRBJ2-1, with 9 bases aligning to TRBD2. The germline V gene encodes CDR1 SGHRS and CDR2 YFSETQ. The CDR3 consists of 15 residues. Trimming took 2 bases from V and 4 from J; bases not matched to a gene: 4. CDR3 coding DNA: TGCGCCAGCAGCTTTCTGCGGGAGGGTTACAATGAGCAGTTCTTC. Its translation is CASSFLREGYNEQFF.

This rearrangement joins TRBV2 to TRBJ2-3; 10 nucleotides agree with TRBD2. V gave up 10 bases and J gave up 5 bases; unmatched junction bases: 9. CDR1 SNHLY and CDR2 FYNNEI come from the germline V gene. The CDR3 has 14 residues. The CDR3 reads CAIKREGRGDTQYF. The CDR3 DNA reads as TGTGCCATCAAGCGGGAGGGCCGCGGAGATACGCAGTATTTT.

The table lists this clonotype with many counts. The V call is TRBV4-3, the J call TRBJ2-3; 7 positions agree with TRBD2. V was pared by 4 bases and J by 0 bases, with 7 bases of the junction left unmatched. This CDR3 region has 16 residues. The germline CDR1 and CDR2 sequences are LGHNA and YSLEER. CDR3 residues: CASSPGTGRSTDTQYF. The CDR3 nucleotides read TGCGCCAGCAGCCCCGGGACCGGGAGGAGCACAGATACGCAGTATTTT.

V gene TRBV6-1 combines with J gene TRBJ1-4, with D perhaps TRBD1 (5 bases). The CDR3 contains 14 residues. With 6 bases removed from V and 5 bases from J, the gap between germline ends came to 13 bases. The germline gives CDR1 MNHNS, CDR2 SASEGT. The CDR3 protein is CASSAQGANEKLFF. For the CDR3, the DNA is TGTGCCAGCAGCGCCCAGGGAGCGAATGAAAAACTGTTTTTT.